The sequence of this T cell receptor (beta chain) was determined in a study of T cells in Graves' hyperthyroidism and ophthalmopathy. Findings of the study overall: Onset of ophthalmopathy came a median approximately 6 months after the model predicted it.

Researchers amplified the TCR beta CDR3 regions from RNA transcripts. HTBI primers drove first-round RT-PCR of the TCR CDR3. TCRdb re-analysed the multiplex PCR reads in MiXCR, keeping a single row per CDR3 protein. The sample yields 350,000 or so distinct CDR3 sequences, roughly 18% seen once. This CDR3 is built from 19 residues. The V gene's germline CDR1 is SGHDT and CDR2 YYEEEE. V was clipped by 0 bases and J by 0 bases; unmatched bases: 4. Clinicians diagnosed patients from clinical symptoms, serum thyroxine and TRAb, thyroid ultrasound and orbital computed tomography. The sample holds many counts of this clonotype. Its antigen is as yet unknown.

The chain carries TRBV5-6 and TRBJ2-6; TRBD2 aligns across 12 bases. Material for sequencing was blood. This sequence originates from a woman aged 40 to 50 with Graves' ophthalmopathy. The CDR3 spells CASSLGLAGAGSGANVLTF. In nucleotides, the CDR3 is TGTGCCAGCAGCTTGGGACTAGCGGGAGCCGGCTCTGGGGCCAACGTCCTGACTTTC.